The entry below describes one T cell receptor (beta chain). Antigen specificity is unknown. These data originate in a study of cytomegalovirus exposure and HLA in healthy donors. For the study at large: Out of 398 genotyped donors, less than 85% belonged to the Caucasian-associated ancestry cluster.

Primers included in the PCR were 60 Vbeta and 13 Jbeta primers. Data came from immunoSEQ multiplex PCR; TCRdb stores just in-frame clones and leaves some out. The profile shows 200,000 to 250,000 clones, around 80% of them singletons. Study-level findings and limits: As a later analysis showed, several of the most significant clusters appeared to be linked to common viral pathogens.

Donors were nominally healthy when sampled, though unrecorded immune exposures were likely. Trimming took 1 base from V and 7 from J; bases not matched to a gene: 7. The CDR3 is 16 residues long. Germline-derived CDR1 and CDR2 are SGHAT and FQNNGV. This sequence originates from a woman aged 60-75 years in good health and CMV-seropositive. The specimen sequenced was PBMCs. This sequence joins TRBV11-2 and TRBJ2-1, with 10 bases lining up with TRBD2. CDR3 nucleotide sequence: TGTGCCAGCAGCTTAGCGCCTAGCGGGAGTCTTAATGAGCAGTTCTTC. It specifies CASSLAPSGSLNEQFF.